The 17 T cell receptor beta chains given below trace back to one sample, sequenced in a study of Ad26.COV2.S vaccination and SARS-CoV-2 variants. TCRdb's copy holds only in-frame clones and misses some; the assay was immunoSEQ multiplex PCR. The profile covers about 350,000 clones, with 86% appearing a single time and about 10% taken by the ten largest. Sample treatment: about 20 received Ad26.COV2.S at low or high dose, single or two shots; about 5 received placebo; per-sample allocation not given. Sample collection was performed on day 63 after the first vaccine or placebo injection. The sequencing used peripheral blood, collected in a trial of Ad26.COV2.S vaccine versus placebo. These receptors were collected from a person aged 18-65 years who received the Ad26.COV2.S COVID-19 vaccine or a placebo.

V usage is TRBV14 and J usage is TRBJ2-1, with 12 nucleotides matching TRBD2. The CDR3 contains 14 residues. Germline V CDR1 and CDR2: SGHDN, FVKESK. Germline trimming cut 3 bases from V and 10 bases from J; bases unmatched to any gene: 4. The chain's CDR3 is CASSHTSGRTEQFF. The CDR3, as DNA: TGTGCCAGCAGCCACACTAGCGGGAGGACCGAGCAGTTCTTC.

The chain carries TRBV27 and TRBJ2-7, with D perhaps TRBD2 (7 bases). The germline gives CDR1 MNHEY, CDR2 SMNVEV (reference sequence). The CDR3 is 15 residues long. The V end was cut by 1 base, the J end by 5 bases, with 15 bases between. This chain's CDR3 is CASSLLGGERNEQYF. CDR3 in DNA: TGTGCCAGCAGTTTATTAGGGGGGGAGAGGAACGAGCAGTACTTC.

V and J are TRBV4-3 and TRBJ2-2, with D uncertain. V was trimmed by 6 bases and J by 1 base, leaving 15 bases between them. The CDR3 runs 16 residues. The germline gives CDR1 LGHNA, CDR2 YSLEER. DNA for the CDR3: TGCGCCAGCAGTCCAGCCTCCCACCAGAACACCGGGGAGCTGTTTTTT. This translates into CASSPASHQNTGELFF.

The sample holds a few counts of this clone. The rearrangement joins TRBV18 to TRBJ2-3; no clear D. CDR1 and CDR2 from the germline V gene are KGHSH and LQKENI. Trimming shortened V by 2 bases and J by 3 bases, and 15 bases separated the two germline ends. This CDR3 contains 16 residues. CDR3 bases: TGTGCCAGCTCACCAGTGTTCCAGTCGGAAACAGATACGCAGTATTTT. Residues: CASSPVFQSETDTQYF.

V and J are TRBV11-3 and TRBJ2-1; TRBD2 aligns across 10 bases. The CDR3 sequence is 15 residues long. Per germline, CDR1 SGHNT and CDR2 YENEEA. After removal of 5 bases from V and 10 bases from J, the junction contained 11 bases not matched to a gene. CDR3 residues: CASSLRFSGRGEQFF. Written as DNA, the CDR3 is TGTGCCAGCAGCCTCAGGTTCAGCGGGAGGGGCGAGCAGTTCTTC.

CDR3 in DNA: TGTGCCAGCAGCGTAGACGGGACTAGCACCGGGGAGCTGTTTTTT. Translation: CASSVDGTSTGELFF. The rearrangement uses TRBV9 and TRBJ2-2; TRBD2 matches 8 bases. The junction had 2 bases not matched to a gene; V was cut back by 0 bases and J by 4 bases. The CDR3 totals 15 residues. The germline CDR1 and CDR2 sequences are SGDLS and YYNGEE.

This chain joins TRBV6-2 or TRBV6-3 and TRBJ1-5, with D unresolved. The germline gives CDR1 MNHEY, CDR2 SVGEGT. Trimming took 0 bases from V and 3 from J, leaving 15 bases between them. CDR3 size: 17 residues. CDR3 sequence: CASSYSSGGLYNQPQHF. In DNA, the CDR3 is TGTGCCAGCAGTTACTCGTCCGGCGGGCTTTACAATCAGCCCCAGCATTTT.

The chain couples TRBV30 to TRBJ2-5; TRBD1 is a possible D gene (7 bases). CDR1 GTSNPN and CDR2 SVGIG come from the germline V gene (reference sequence). This CDR3 comprises 14 residues. V was shortened by 3 bases and J by 4 bases, with 15 bases between the two germline ends. CDR3 nucleotide sequence: TGTGCCTGGAGGGCCAGGGGGGTGAGAGAGACCCAGTACTTC. This translates into CAWRARGVRETQYF.

J is TRBJ2-1 and V is TRBV7-2, with 11 nucleotides matching TRBD2. Trimming removed 5 bases from V and 3 bases from J; junction bases left unmatched: 15. The germline V gene encodes CDR1 SGHTA and CDR2 FQGNSA. This CDR3 has 19 amino acids. CDR3 protein: CASSPRQAGGLAVYNEQFF. CDR3 nucleotide sequence: TGTGCCAGCAGCCCACGACAGGCAGGGGGACTAGCGGTCTACAATGAGCAGTTCTTC.

This chain connects TRBV10-3 to TRBJ2-7; no clear D. The ends were cut back, 4 bases at V and 2 bases at J, with 18 bases in the middle. CDR1 and CDR2 (germline): ENHRY, SYGVKD. This CDR3 spans 16 amino acids. In nucleotides, the CDR3 is TGTGCCATCAGTGGGACGGGCCTAGGAGCTGCCTACGAGCAGTACTTC. This translates into CAISGTGLGAAYEQYF.

The chain carries TRBV19 and TRBJ1-5; 9 nucleotides match TRBD1. In germline, CDR1 is LNHDA, CDR2 SQIVND (reference sequence). This CDR3 spans 15 amino acids. Trimming removed 5 bases from V and 3 bases from J; junction bases left unmatched: 5. CDR3 loop: CASSPGQGTNQPQHF. CDR3 nucleotide sequence: TGTGCCAGTAGTCCGGGACAGGGTACCAATCAGCCCCAGCATTTT. Supplemented by reference TRBV19 and TRBJ1-5, the full variable domain reads DGGITQSPKYLFRKEGQNVTLSCEQNLNHDAMYWYRQDPGQGLRLIYYSQIVNDFQKGDIAEGYSVSREKKESFPLTVTSAQKNPTAFYLCASSPGQGTNQPQHFGDGTRLSIL.

This clone was recorded a few times. The CDR3 is CASTPRVLTYGYTF. As DNA, the CDR3 is TGTGCCAGCACCCCGAGGGTATTAACTTATGGCTACACCTTC. This chain joins TRBV7-2 and TRBJ1-2; D gene unclear. The CDR3 totals 14 residues. From germline, CDR1 is SGHTA and CDR2 FQGNSA. Deletions cut 7 bases from V and 5 bases from J, with 17 bases between.

The chain has TRBV19 and TRBJ2-1; perhaps TRBD1 as D (5 bases). This CDR3 is built from 14 residues. Germline CDR1 reads LNHDA; CDR2 reads SQIVND (reference sequence). Trimming pared 9 bases from V and 8 bases from J, leaving 20 bases between. In DNA, the CDR3 is TGTGCCAGCAAATATAGGGCAGGGTTGGATGAGCAGTTCTTC. Translation: CASKYRAGLDEQFF.

J is TRBJ1-3 and V is TRBV29-1; D remains ambiguous. CDR1 is SQVTM and CDR2 is ANQGSEA in the germline V gene. The CDR3 covers 12 residues. V was cut by 7 bases and J by 0 bases, with 7 bases left in between. Here the CDR3 DNA reads TGCAGCGCAGAGACCTCTGGAAACACCATATATTTT. The encoded protein is CSAETSGNTIYF.

The chain joins TRBV5-1 to TRBJ2-3, with D possibly matching TRBD1 (7 bases). Trimming cost V 5 bases and J 4 bases, with 20 bases left between them. CDR1 SGHRS and CDR2 YFSETQ come from the germline V gene. The CDR3 runs 16 residues. CDR3: CASSRAGGLDADTQYF. CDR3 in DNA: TGCGCCAGCAGTAGGGCAGGGGGGCTGGACGCAGATACGCAGTATTTT.

This clone was observed a handful of times. V and J are TRBV7-2 and TRBJ1-6, with 9 positions matching TRBD1. After removal of 5 bases from V and 7 bases from J, the junction contained 6 bases not matched to a gene. The CDR3 has 15 residues. Germline lookup yields CDR1 SGHTA and CDR2 FQGNSA. CDR3 protein: CASSTYRGQNSPLHF. The CDR3 DNA sequence: TGTGCCAGCAGCACCTACAGGGGGCAAAATTCACCCCTCCACTTT.

This clone was observed once. The genes are TRBV5-6 and TRBJ1-3; TRBD1 agrees at 7 bases. The germline gives CDR1 SGHDT, CDR2 YYEEEE. The J segment lost 4 bases and the V segment lost 4 bases, leaving 5 bases of the junction unmatched. The CDR3 is made up of 14 amino acids. The CDR3 protein is CASSRRGPGNTIYF. The DNA of the CDR3 is TGTGCCAGCAGCCGAAGGGGGCCCGGAAACACCATATATTTT. The full variable domain, rest sourced from reference TRBV5-6 and TRBJ1-3, is DAGVTQSPTHLIKTRGQQVTLRCSPKSGHDTVSWYQQALGQGPQFIFQYYEEEERQRGNFPDRFSGHQFPNYSSELNVNALLLGDSALYLCASSRRGPGNTIYFGEGSWLTVV.